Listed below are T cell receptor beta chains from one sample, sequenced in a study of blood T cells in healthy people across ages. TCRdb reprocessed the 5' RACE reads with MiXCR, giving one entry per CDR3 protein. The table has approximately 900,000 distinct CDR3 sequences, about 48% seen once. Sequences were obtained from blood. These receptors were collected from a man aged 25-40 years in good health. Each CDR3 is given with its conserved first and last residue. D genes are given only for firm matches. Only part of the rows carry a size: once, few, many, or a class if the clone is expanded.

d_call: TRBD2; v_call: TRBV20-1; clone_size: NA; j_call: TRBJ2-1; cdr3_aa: CSAPTSGSVNEQFF; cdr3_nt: TGCAGTGCCCCAACTAGCGGGAGCGTTAATGAGCAGTTCTTC
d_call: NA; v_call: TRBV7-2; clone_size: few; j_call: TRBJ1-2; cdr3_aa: CASSTLGNANRAPNYGYTF; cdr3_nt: TGTGCCAGCAGCACCCTCGGAAATGCTAACAGGGCCCCTAACTATGGCTACACCTTC
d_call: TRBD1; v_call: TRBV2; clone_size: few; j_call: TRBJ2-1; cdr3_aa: CASREGTGRNEQFF; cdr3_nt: TGTGCCAGCAGGGAGGGGACAGGGCGAAATGAGCAGTTCTTC
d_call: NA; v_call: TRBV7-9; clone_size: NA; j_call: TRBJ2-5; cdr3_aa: CASSLTYTTETQYF; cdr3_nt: TGTGCCAGCAGCTTAACCTACACCACGGAGACCCAGTACTTC
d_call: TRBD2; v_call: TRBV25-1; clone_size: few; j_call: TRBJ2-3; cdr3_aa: CASSGLAGGDTQYF; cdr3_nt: TGTGCCAGCAGCGGACTAGCGGGGGGAGATACGCAGTATTTT
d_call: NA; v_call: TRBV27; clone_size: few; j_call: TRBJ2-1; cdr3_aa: CASSLTSHNEQFF; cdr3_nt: TGTGCCAGCAGTTTAACTAGCCACAATGAGCAGTTCTTC
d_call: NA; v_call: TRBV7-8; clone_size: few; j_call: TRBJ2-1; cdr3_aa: CASSLEGRGDYNEQFF; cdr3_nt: TGTGCCAGCAGCTTAGAGGGGCGGGGAGACTACAATGAGCAGTTCTTC
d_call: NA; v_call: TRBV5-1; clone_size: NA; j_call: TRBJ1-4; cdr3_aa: CASSFTPVGATNEKLFF; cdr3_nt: TGCGCCAGCAGCTTCACCCCTGTGGGGGCAACTAATGAAAAACTGTTTTTT
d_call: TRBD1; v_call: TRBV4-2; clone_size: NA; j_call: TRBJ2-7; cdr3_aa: CASRDSRYEQYF; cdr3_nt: TGTGCCAGCCGGGACAGCCGCTACGAGCAGTACTTC
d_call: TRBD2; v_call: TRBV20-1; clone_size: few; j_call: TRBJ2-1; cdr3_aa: CSARDRGGGASGSYNEQFF; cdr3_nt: TGCAGTGCTAGAGATCGAGGCGGGGGGGCCTCAGGGTCGTACAATGAGCAGTTCTTC
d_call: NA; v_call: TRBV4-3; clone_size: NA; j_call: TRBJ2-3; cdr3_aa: CASSQEGGAADTQYF; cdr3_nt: TGCGCCAGCAGCCAAGAGGGGGGGGCGGCAGATACGCAGTATTTT
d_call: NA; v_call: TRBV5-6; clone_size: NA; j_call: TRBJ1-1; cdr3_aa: CASSWGTEAFF; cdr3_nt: TGTGCCAGCAGTTGGGGCACTGAAGCTTTCTTT
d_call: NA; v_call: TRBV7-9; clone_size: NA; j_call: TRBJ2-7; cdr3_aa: CASSFVSSYEQYF; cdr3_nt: TGTGCCAGCAGCTTCGTCAGCTCCTACGAGCAGTACTTC
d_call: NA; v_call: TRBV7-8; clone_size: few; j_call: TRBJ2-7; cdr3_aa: CASSLKLVDYEQYF; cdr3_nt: TGTGCCAGCAGCTTAAAACTGGTGGACTACGAGCAGTACTTC
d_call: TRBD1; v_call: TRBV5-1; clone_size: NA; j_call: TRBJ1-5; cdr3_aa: CVSSLEGQMNQPQHF; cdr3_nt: TGCGTCAGCAGCTTGGAGGGACAGATGAATCAGCCCCAGCATTTT
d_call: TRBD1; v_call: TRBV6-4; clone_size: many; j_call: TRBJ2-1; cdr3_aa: CASSDHPGQGANEQFF; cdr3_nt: TGTGCCAGCAGTGACCACCCGGGACAGGGGGCTAATGAGCAGTTCTTC
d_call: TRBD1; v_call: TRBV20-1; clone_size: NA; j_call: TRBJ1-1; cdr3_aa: CSASAGTGLFYTEAFF; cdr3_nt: TGCAGTGCGTCGGCCGGGACAGGGCTGTTCTACACTGAAGCTTTCTTT
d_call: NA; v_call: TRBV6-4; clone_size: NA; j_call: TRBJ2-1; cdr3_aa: CASSDWFLREQFF; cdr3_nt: TGTGCCAGCAGTGACTGGTTTCTCCGTGAGCAGTTCTTC
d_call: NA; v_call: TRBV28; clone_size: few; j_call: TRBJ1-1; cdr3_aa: CASSPRGWAKEAFF; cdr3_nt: TGTGCCAGCAGTCCACGCGGGTGGGCGAAAGAAGCTTTCTTT
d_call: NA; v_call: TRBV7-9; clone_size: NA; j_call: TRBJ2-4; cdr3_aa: CASSLEQGDIQYF; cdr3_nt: TGTGCCAGCAGCTTAGAACAGGGTGACATTCAGTACTTC
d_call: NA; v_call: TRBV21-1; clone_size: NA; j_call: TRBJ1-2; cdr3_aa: CASSKVGRQGPLGYGYTF; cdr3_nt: TGTGCCAGCAGCAAAGTAGGTCGCCAGGGGCCCCTCGGCTATGGCTACACCTTC
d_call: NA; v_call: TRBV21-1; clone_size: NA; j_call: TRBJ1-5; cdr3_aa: CASSKGRGHQPQHF; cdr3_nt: TGTGCCAGCAGCAAAGGGAGGGGCCATCAGCCCCAGCATTTT
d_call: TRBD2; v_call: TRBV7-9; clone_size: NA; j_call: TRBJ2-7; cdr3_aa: CASSLGPAGKNYEQYF; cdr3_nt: TGTGCCAGCAGCTTAGGTCCAGCGGGGAAGAACTACGAGCAGTACTTC
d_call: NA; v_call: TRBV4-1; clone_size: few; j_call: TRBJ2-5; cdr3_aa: CASSQAYGETQYF; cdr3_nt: TGCGCCAGCAGCCAAGCGTACGGGGAGACCCAGTACTTC
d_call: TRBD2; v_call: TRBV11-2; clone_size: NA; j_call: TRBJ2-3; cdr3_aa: CASSLGVGGLAGVDMQYF; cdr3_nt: TGTGCCAGCAGCTTAGGGGTTGGGGGACTAGCGGGGGTGGATATGCAGTATTTT
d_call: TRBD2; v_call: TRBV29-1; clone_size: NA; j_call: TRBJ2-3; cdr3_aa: CSVEDPGRRGVSADTQYF; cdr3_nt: TGCAGCGTTGAAGACCCGGGAAGGCGGGGGGTCTCCGCAGATACGCAGTATTTT
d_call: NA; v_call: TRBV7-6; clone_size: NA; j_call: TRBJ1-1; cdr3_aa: CASSLGGGTMNTEAFF; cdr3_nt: TGTGCCAGCAGCTTAGGAGGGGGAACAATGAACACTGAAGCTTTCTTT
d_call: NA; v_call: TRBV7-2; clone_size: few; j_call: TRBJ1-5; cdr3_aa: CASSLVRGYQPQHF; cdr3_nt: TGTGCCAGCAGCTTAGTTCGGGGGTATCAGCCCCAGCATTTT
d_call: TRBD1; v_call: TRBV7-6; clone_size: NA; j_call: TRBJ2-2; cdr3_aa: CASSLRPGGASGELFF; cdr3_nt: TGTGCCAGCAGCTTAAGGCCAGGGGGCGCATCCGGGGAGCTGTTTTTT
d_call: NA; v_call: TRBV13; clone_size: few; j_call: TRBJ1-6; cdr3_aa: CASSSGAGKVNSPLHF; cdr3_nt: TGTGCCAGCAGCTCAGGGGCAGGAAAAGTTAATTCACCCCTCCACTTT
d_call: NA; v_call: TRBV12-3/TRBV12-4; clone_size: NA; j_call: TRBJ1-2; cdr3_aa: CASSHRVGIREKGYTF; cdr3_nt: TGTGCCAGCAGCCACCGGGTCGGGATACGGGAAAAAGGCTACACCTTC
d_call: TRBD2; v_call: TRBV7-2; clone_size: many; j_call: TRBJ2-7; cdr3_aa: CASSLAAGAYEQYF; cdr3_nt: TGTGCCAGCAGCTTGGCCGCGGGGGCCTACGAGCAGTACTTC
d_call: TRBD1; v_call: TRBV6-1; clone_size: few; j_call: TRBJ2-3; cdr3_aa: CASTSGQDSDTQYF; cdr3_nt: TGTGCCAGCACTTCGGGACAGGATTCAGATACGCAGTATTTT
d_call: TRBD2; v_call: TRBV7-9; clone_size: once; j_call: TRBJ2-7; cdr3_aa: CASSTRTSGGFEQYF; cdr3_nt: TGTGCCAGCAGCACGAGGACTAGCGGGGGGTTCGAGCAGTACTTC
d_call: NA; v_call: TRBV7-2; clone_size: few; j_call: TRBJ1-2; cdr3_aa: CASSLGGHSYGYTF; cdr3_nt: TGTGCCAGCAGCTTAGGGGGACATAGCTATGGCTACACCTTC
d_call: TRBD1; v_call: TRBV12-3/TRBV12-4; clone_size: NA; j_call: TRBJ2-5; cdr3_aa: CASSLGQGVSQEAQYF; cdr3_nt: TGTGCCAGCAGTTTAGGACAGGGAGTCAGCCAAGAGGCCCAGTACTTC
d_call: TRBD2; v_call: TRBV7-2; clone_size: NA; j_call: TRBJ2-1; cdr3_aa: CASSLASRYRGGAIYNEQFF; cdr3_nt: TGTGCCAGCAGCTTAGCTTCCAGATACCGCGGGGGGGCCATCTACAATGAGCAGTTCTTC
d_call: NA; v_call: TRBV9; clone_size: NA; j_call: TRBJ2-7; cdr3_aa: CASSVTMANEQYF; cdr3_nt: TGTGCCAGCAGCGTCACGATGGCCAATGAGCAGTACTTC
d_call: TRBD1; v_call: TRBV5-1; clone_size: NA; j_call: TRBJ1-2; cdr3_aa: CASSLLGTANYGYTF; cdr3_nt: TGCGCCAGCAGCTTACTTGGGACAGCTAACTATGGCTACACCTTC
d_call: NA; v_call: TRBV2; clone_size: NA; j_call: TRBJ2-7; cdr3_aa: CASSDASVGFSYEQYF; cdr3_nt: TGTGCCAGCAGTGATGCTTCTGTGGGATTTTCCTACGAGCAGTACTTC
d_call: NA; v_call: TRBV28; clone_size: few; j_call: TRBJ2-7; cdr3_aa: CASSSGGKYEQYF; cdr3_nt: TGTGCCAGCAGTTCGGGGGGCAAATACGAGCAGTACTTC
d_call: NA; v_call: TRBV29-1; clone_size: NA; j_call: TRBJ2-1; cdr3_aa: CSSLRGGSPYNEQFF; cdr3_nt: TGCAGCTCTCTGAGGGGGGGATCACCCTACAATGAGCAGTTCTTC
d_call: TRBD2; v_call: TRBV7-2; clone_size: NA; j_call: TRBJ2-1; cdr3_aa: CASSLVAGGNEQFF; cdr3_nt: TGTGCCAGCAGCTTAGTAGCGGGGGGCAATGAGCAGTTCTTC
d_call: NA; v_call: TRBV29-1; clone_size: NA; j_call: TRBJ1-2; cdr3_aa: CSAEDSFNYGYTF; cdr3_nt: TGCAGCGCAGAGGACAGTTTTAACTATGGCTACACCTTC
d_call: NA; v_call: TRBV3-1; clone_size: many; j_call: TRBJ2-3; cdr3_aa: CASSQSGVGTQYF; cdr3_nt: TGTGCCAGCAGCCAATCTGGGGTTGGAACGCAGTATTTT
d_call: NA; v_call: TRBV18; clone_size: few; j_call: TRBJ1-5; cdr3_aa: CASCDGSNQPQHF; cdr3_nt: TGTGCCAGCTGCGACGGTAGCAATCAGCCCCAGCATTTT
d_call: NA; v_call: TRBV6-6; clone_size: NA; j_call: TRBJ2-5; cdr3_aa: CASSFSPSGTRETQYF; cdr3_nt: TGTGCCAGCAGTTTCTCACCATCGGGTACCCGAGAGACCCAGTACTTC
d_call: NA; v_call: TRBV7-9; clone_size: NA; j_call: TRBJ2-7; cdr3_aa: CASSLDPQLFYEQYF; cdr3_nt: TGTGCCAGCAGCTTAGACCCCCAGCTTTTCTACGAGCAGTACTTC
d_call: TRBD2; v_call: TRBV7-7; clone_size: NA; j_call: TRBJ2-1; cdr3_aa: CASSLSGGRIGSYNEQFF; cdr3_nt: TGTGCTAGCAGCTTAAGCGGGGGGCGGATCGGATCCTACAATGAGCAGTTCTTC
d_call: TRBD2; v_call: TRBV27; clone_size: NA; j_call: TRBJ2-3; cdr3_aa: CASILAGAPTSTDTQYF; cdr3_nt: TGTGCCAGCATCCTAGCGGGGGCCCCCACTAGCACAGATACGCAGTATTTT
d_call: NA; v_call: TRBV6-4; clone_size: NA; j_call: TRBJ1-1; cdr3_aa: CASSDSQDRSTEAFF; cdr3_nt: TGTGCCAGCAGTGACTCCCAGGATCGGAGCACTGAAGCTTTCTTT
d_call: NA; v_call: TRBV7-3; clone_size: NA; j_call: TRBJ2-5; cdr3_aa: CASSQTVQETQYF; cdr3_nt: TGTGCCAGCAGCCAGACAGTACAAGAGACCCAGTACTTC
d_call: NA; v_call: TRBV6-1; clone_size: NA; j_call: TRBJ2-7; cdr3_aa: CASSEMLGYEQYF; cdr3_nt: TGTGCCAGCAGTGAAATGTTAGGATACGAGCAGTACTTC
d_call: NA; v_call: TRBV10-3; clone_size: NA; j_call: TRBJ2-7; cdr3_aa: CAIGKGGNNEQYF; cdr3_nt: TGTGCCATCGGGAAAGGGGGGAACAACGAGCAGTACTTC
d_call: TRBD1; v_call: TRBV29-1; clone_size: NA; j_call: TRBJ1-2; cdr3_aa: CSVERQGFGYGYTF; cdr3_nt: TGCAGCGTTGAACGACAGGGATTCGGCTATGGCTACACCTTC
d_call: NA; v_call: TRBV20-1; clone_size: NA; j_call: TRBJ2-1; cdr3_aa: CSARGIIGYNEQFF; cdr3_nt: TGCAGTGCTAGGGGTATTATAGGGTACAATGAGCAGTTCTTC
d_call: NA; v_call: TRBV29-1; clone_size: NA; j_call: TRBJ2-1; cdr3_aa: CSVDVGGREQFF; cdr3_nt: TGCAGCGTTGACGTAGGGGGACGCGAGCAGTTCTTC
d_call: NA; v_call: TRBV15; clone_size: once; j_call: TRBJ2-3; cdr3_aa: CATSRGPGLNTDTQYF; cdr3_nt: TGTGCCACCAGCAGAGGTCCCGGACTGAACACAGATACGCAGTATTTT
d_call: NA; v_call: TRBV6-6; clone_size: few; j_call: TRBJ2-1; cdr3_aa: CASRSGTRRSNEQFF; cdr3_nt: TGTGCCAGCAGATCCGGGACCCGAAGGTCCAATGAGCAGTTCTTC
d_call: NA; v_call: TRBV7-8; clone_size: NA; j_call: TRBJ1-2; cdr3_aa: CASSLDQTVGYTF; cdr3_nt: TGTGCCAGCAGCTTGGACCAAACTGTCGGCTACACCTTC